These 26 T cell receptor beta chains originate from one sample sequenced in a study of T cells in Graves' hyperthyroidism and ophthalmopathy. The investigators amplified TCR beta CDR3 regions from RNA transcripts. First-round RT-PCR of the TCR CDR3 relied on the HTBI primer set. A single record per CDR3 protein comes from TCRdb applying MiXCR to the multiplex PCR reads. The table includes hundreds of thousands of distinct CDR3 sequences, 15% to 20% detected once. The sequenced sample was blood. The receptors derive from a man aged 35 to 55 with Graves' ophthalmopathy.

The chain links TRBV3-1 to TRBJ1-2; a possible D gene is TRBD1 (6 bases). From germline, CDR1 is LGHDT and CDR2 YNNKEL (reference sequence). Trimming removed 4 bases from V and 2 bases from J, with 17 bases in between. The CDR3 runs 16 residues. For the CDR3, the DNA is TGTGCCAGCAGCCTAATGAATCGGGGGGCGAACTATGGCTACACCTTC. As protein: CASSLMNRGANYGYTF.

CDR3 amino acids: CATRGRGGEELFF. In DNA form, the CDR3 reads TGTGCCACCCGGGGCAGGGGAGGCGAGGAGCTGTTTTTT. This sequence joins TRBV24-1 and TRBJ2-2; D tentatively fits TRBD1 or TRBD2 (6 bases each). CDR3 length equals 13 residues. Germline lookup yields CDR1 KGHDR and CDR2 SFDVKD. Trimming took off 9 bases at V and 10 bases at J, with 17 bases between the two ends.

This clonotype occurred many times. The genes are TRBV30 and TRBJ2-7, with TRBD2 matching over 10 bases. The length of the CDR3 is 12 residues. Germline V lookup: CDR1 GTSNPN, CDR2 SVGIG (reference sequence). The ends lost 6 bases at V and 5 bases at J; junction bases unmatched: 4. The CDR3 coding sequence is TGTGCCTGCCGAGCGGGGGGGGACGAGCAGTACTTC. Its protein product is CACRAGGDEQYF.

This clonotype was observed a handful of times. The chain carries TRBV6-1 and TRBJ1-1, with no clear D. This CDR3 has 16 amino acids. The germline V gene encodes CDR1 MNHNS and CDR2 SASEGT. The V end lost 7 bases, the J end lost 1 base, and 19 bases lay between the germline ends. The CDR3 sequence is CASNRDGVLPNTEAFF. The DNA of the CDR3 is TGTGCCAGCAACCGAGACGGCGTTCTCCCGAACACTGAAGCTTTCTTT.

This clonotype occurred a few times. The rearrangement uses TRBV29-1 and TRBJ1-4, with no clear D. CDR1 and CDR2 from the germline V gene are SQVTM and ANQGSEA. The CDR3 is 13 residues long. The V end was cut by 5 bases, the J end by 7 bases, with 14 bases between. In DNA, the CDR3 is TGCAGCGTTTCGACGCCCGGAGGTGAAAAACTGTTTTTT. Its protein product is CSVSTPGGEKLFF. Variable domain in full (rest from reference TRBV29-1 and TRBJ1-4): SAVISQKPSRDICQRGTSLTIQCQVDSQVTMMFWYRQQPGQSLTLIATANQGSEATYESGFVIDKFPISRPNLTFSTLTVSNMSPEDSSIYLCSVSTPGGEKLFFGSGTQLSVL.

This clonotype has a handful of counts. The rearrangement uses TRBV12-3 or TRBV12-4 and TRBJ1-3, with D hard to call. Between the trimmed V and J ends, which lost 1 base and 1 base, there was a span of 5 bases. This CDR3 has 14 residues. CDR3: CASSLGVSGNTIYF. CDR3 DNA: TGTGCCAGCAGTTTAGGCGTTTCTGGAAACACCATATATTTT.

The genes are TRBV20-1 and TRBJ2-7, with 9 nucleotides matching TRBD2. CDR1 is DFQATT and CDR2 is SNEGSKA in the germline V gene (reference sequence). The CDR3 is made up of 15 amino acids. J lost 4 bases, V lost 4 bases, and 11 bases had no gene match. The CDR3 DNA is TGCAGTGCTAAACTAGCGGGCCCTGGCATTTACGAGCAGTACTTC. Amino acids: CSAKLAGPGIYEQYF.

The table lists this clonotype with a few counts. The chain has TRBV6-2 or TRBV6-3 and TRBJ1-2; D call uncertain. CDR1 MNHEY and CDR2 SVGEGT come from the germline V gene. CDR3 size: 17 residues. V was cut by 5 bases and J by 3 bases, with 22 bases left in between. This CDR3 reads CASSPSLRASKDYGYTF. Written as DNA, the CDR3 is TGTGCCAGCAGTCCTTCTCTCCGGGCCTCGAAAGACTATGGCTACACCTTC.

The V and J genes are TRBV15 and TRBJ2-7; TRBD1 matches 10 bases. CDR3 length equals 14 residues. Losses at the gene ends were 5 bases for V and 4 bases for J; bases not matched to a gene: 5. CDR1 and CDR2 (germline): LNHNV, YYDKDF (reference sequence). CDR3 protein: CATSPGTGDYEQYF. The CDR3 bases are TGTGCCACCAGCCCCGGGACAGGGGATTACGAGCAGTACTTC.

This clonotype occurred many times. The V gene is TRBV20-1, the J gene TRBJ1-5, with D maybe TRBD1 (5 bases). The CDR3 is 13 amino acids. V gave up 2 bases and J gave up 7 bases, with 12 bases separating them. The germline V gene encodes CDR1 DFQATT and CDR2 SNEGSKA (reference sequence). CDR3 nucleotide sequence: TGCAGTGCTAGATTAGGGGCTGGCCAGCCCCAGCATTTT. Translated: CSARLGAGQPQHF.

Here the CDR3 reads CAIKISGGASNEQFF. CDR3 in DNA: TGTGCCATCAAGATAAGCGGGGGGGCCTCGAATGAGCAGTTCTTC. The gene calls are TRBV10-3 and TRBJ2-1; TRBD2 matches 10 bases. Germline loops: CDR1 ENHRY, CDR2 SYGVKD. V was pared by 7 bases and J by 7 bases, with 10 bases of the junction left unmatched. This CDR3 has 15 residues.

As to this clonotype: A much larger clone lies a single base off, so this may be a read error. The gene calls are TRBV5-1 and TRBJ1-6; 9 bases are a match to TRBD1. Germline values: CDR1 SGHRS, CDR2 YFSETQ. There are 16 residues in the CDR3. Here the CDR3 DNA reads TGCGCCAGCAGCCGCGACGGACAGGGGCTTGGATCACCCCTCTACTTT. This codes for CASSRDGQGLGSPLYF.

V and J are TRBV15 and TRBJ2-6, with 7 nucleotides matching TRBD1. Germline values: CDR1 LNHNV, CDR2 YYDKDF (reference sequence). The trim removed 5 bases at V and 0 bases at J, leaving 7 bases unmatched. The CDR3 sequence is 17 residues long. CDR3 sequence reads: CATSPRGGDSGANVLTF. DNA of the CDR3: TGTGCCACCAGCCCCCGAGGGGGCGACTCTGGGGCCAACGTCCTGACTTTC.

The gene calls are TRBV2 and TRBJ2-3; D gene ambiguous. This CDR3 is built from 12 residues. With 7 bases removed from V and 3 bases from J, the gap between germline ends came to 8 bases. Germline values: CDR1 SNHLY, CDR2 FYNNEI. As DNA, the CDR3 is TGTGCCAGCACCCAGAGGACAGATACGCAGTATTTT. Its translation: CASTQRTDTQYF.

The chain joins TRBV12-5 to TRBJ2-5; no clear D gene. In germline, CDR1 is LGHNT, CDR2 FRNRAP. V gave up 0 bases and J gave up 5 bases, with 25 bases separating them. The CDR3 runs 19 residues. The CDR3 loop is CASGLVLGKAYRMTETQYF. For the CDR3, the DNA is TGTGCTAGTGGTTTGGTATTGGGAAAGGCCTACCGGATGACGGAGACCCAGTACTTC. The whole variable domain, remainder taken from reference TRBV12-5 and TRBJ2-5, is DARVTQTPRHKVTEMGQEVTMRCQPILGHNTVFWYRQTMMQGLELLAYFRNRAPLDDSGMPKDRFSAEMPDATLATLKIQPSEPRDSAVYFCASGLVLGKAYRMTETQYFGPGTRLLVL.

This clonotype was recorded many times. The genes are TRBV2 and TRBJ1-1, with 7 bases matching TRBD1. This CDR3 region has 12 residues. The V gene end was trimmed by 5 bases and the J gene end by 3 bases; junction bases not matched to a gene: 0. The germline gives CDR1 SNHLY, CDR2 FYNNEI. This chain's CDR3 is CASSTGDTEAFF. Here the CDR3 DNA reads TGTGCCAGCAGTACAGGGGACACTGAAGCTTTCTTT.

This clonotype has at least ten counts. V is TRBV6-1 and J is TRBJ2-1; 14 bases are shared with TRBD2. Germline CDR1 and CDR2: MNHNS and SASEGT. The CDR3 has 16 residues. J gave up 8 bases and V 4 bases, and 7 bases lay outside the gene matches. The DNA for the CDR3 is TGTGCCAGCAGTGGGTGGACTAGCGGGGGGAGGTATGAGCAGTTCTTC. It yields the protein CASSGWTSGGRYEQFF.

The chain links TRBV11-1 to TRBJ2-1; 14 positions agree with TRBD2. V lost 2 bases to trimming and J lost 8 bases; unmatched junction nucleotides: 14. The CDR3 length is 19 residues. Per the germline V gene, CDR1 is SGHAT and CDR2 is FQDESV (reference sequence). The CDR3 is CASSLRVIGTSGRGHEQFF. CDR3 nucleotides: TGTGCCAGCAGCTTAAGGGTGATAGGGACTAGCGGGAGAGGGCATGAGCAGTTCTTC.

This clonotype appeared many times. This rearrangement joins TRBV5-1 to TRBJ2-7; maybe TRBD1 (8 bases). This CDR3 comprises 15 residues. Looked up from germline, CDR1 is SGHRS and CDR2 is YFSETQ. V gave up 4 bases and J gave up 6 bases, with 20 bases separating them. The CDR3 is CASSPVTGGGSEQYF. The CDR3, as DNA: TGCGCCAGCAGCCCGGTCACAGGGGGGGGATCCGAGCAGTACTTC. Based on the CDR3 plus reference TRBV5-1 and TRBJ2-7, the full variable domain is KAGVTQTPRYLIKTRGQQVTLSCSPISGHRSVSWYQQTPGQGLQFLFEYFSETQRNKGNFPGRFSGRQFSNSRSEMNVSTLELGDSALYLCASSPVTGGGSEQYFGPGTRLTVT.

This rearrangement joins TRBV28 to TRBJ1-1; D ambiguous. V lost 3 bases, J lost 0 bases, and 8 bases lay in between. CDR3 size: 14 residues. Looked up from germline, CDR1 is MDHEN and CDR2 is SYDVKM. For the CDR3, the DNA is TGTGCCAGCAGTTTGATAGGCCTGAACACTGAAGCTTTCTTT. Amino acid sequence: CASSLIGLNTEAFF. Full variable domain (remainder filled in from reference TRBV28 and TRBJ1-1): DVKVTQSSRYLVKRTGEKVFLECVQDMDHENMFWYRQDPGLGLRLIYFSYDVKMKEKGDIPEGYSVSREKKERFSLILESASTNQTSMYLCASSLIGLNTEAFFGQGTRLTVV.

This clonotype was seen ten or more times. The chain joins TRBV6-1 to TRBJ1-6; 10 bases are shared with TRBD1. This CDR3 region has 13 residues. V trimming: 6 bases; J trimming: 10 bases; junction bases outside the gene matches: 3. The germline gives CDR1 MNHNS, CDR2 SASEGT. CDR3 DNA: TGTGCCAGCAGGGACAGGGGGGACTCACCCCTCCACTTT. Encoded protein: CASRDRGDSPLHF.

The CDR3 reads CASETQFGNTEAFF. The CDR3 coding sequence is TGTGCCAGCGAGACACAGTTCGGGAACACTGAAGCTTTCTTT. The V call is TRBV28, the J call TRBJ1-1, with no clear D. This CDR3 spans 14 amino acids. Trimming shortened V by 8 bases and J by 1 base, and 14 bases separated the two germline ends. Germline V lookup: CDR1 MDHEN, CDR2 SYDVKM.

The gene calls are TRBV30 and TRBJ2-7, with D unclear. Trimming stripped 0 bases from V and 1 base from J, with 4 bases between. Germline V lookup: CDR1 GTSNPN, CDR2 SVGIG (reference sequence). There are 12 residues in the CDR3. The CDR3 nucleotides read TGTGCCTGGAGTGTACAGTCCTACGAGCAGTACTTC. Its protein is CAWSVQSYEQYF.

This clonotype was observed a handful of times. J is TRBJ2-5 and V is TRBV3-1; TRBD2 matches 7 bases. CDR1 is LGHDT and CDR2 is YNNKEL in the germline V gene (reference sequence). V was pared by 4 bases and J by 3 bases, with 8 bases of the junction left unmatched. The CDR3 is 15 amino acids. The CDR3 coding sequence is TGTGCCAGCAGCCCCTCTGACGGGGGGAAAGAGACCCAGTACTTC. Its translation: CASSPSDGGKETQYF.

This clonotype showed up just a few times. The chain uses TRBV27 and TRBJ1-5; 8 nucleotides line up with TRBD1. This CDR3 has 15 residues. Germline CDR1 reads MNHEY; CDR2 reads SMNVEV (reference sequence). With V trimmed by 6 bases and J by 4 bases, 8 bases remained unmatched. Here the CDR3 reads CASSQGQGWNQPQHF. As DNA, the CDR3 is TGTGCCAGCAGCCAAGGACAGGGTTGGAATCAGCCCCAGCATTTT.

For the CDR3, the DNA is TGTGCCAGCAGCGCACATTTATGGGGAAACACCATATATTTT. This sequence encodes CASSAHLWGNTIYF. This chain joins TRBV7-9 and TRBJ1-3; D is uncertain. Germline lookup yields CDR1 SEHNR and CDR2 FQNEAQ (reference sequence). Trimming removed 5 bases from V and 4 bases from J, with 12 bases in between. CDR3 length equals 14 residues.